A selection of T cell receptor beta chains follows, all from one sample in a study of shared clonotypes between healthy human individuals. Repertoires were generated with immunoSEQ multiplex PCR, while TCRdb's copy carries only in-frame clones and drops some. Of about 2.1 million clones listed, about 94% are singletons. The sample taken for sequencing was naive CD8+ T cells from PBMCs. Receptor source: a young man in good health. Some clones in this sample may be carry-over from other donors' samples. Each CDR3 is given with its conserved first and last residue. The D gene is left open where the match is weak. Clone size, where shown, is once, few, many, or a class for clones that have expanded.

>TRBV7-9|.|TRBJ1-1|.
TGTGCCAGCAGCCCACGTGAGGGGAGACCTTTCTTT
CASSPREGRPFF
>TRBV2|.|TRBJ1-1|few
TGTGCCAGCAGTGTCAAAGCTTTCTTT
CASSVKAFF
>TRBV1|.|TRBJ2-7|.
TGCACCAGCAGCCAAGCACTTGGACTAGCGGGAGGTCGGTACGAGCAGTACTTC
CTSSQALGLAGGRYEQYF
>TRBV23-1|.|TRBJ2-2|.
TGCGCCAGCCGCCGGTTCCCCCGAGGGACCGGGGAGCTGTTTTTT
CASRRFPRGTGELFF
>TRBV5-6|TRBD1|TRBJ1-1|.
TGTGCCAGCAGCTCCGGGACAGGGGGCAGAGCTTTCTTT
CASSSGTGGRAFF
>TRBV2|.|TRBJ2-7|.
TGTGCCAGCAGTGAAAAGGGCTACGAGCAGTACTTC
CASSEKGYEQYF
>TRBV29-1|.|TRBJ2-7|.
TGCAGCGTTGAAGGGGCTGATACCTACGAGCAGTACTTC
CSVEGADTYEQYF
>TRBV28|.|TRBJ2-5|.
TGTGCCAGCAGTCCCCCCCTGGGGGAGCAAGAGACCCAGTACTTC
CASSPPLGEQETQYF
>TRBV9|TRBD2|TRBJ2-1|.
TGTGCCAGCAGTTTCCTTAGCGGGAATGAGCAGTTCTTC
CASSFLSGNEQFF
>TRBV29-1|.|TRBJ1-4|.
TGCAGCGTTGTCGTCGGTTCTGTGGACATAACGTTT
CSVVVGSVDITF
>TRBV5-1|TRBD1|TRBJ2-2|.
TGCGCCAGCAGCCACAACCGGGACAGGGGGCCTACCGGGGAGCTGTTTTTT
CASSHNRDRGPTGELFF
>TRBV4-1|TRBD2|TRBJ2-7|.
TGCGCCAGCAGCCCTCCGACCCGCGGGGGACTCTACGAGCAGTACTTC
CASSPPTRGGLYEQYF
>TRBV28|.|TRBJ2-5|.
TGTGCCAGCAGTTTCGCCGCGGAGGGGGCCCGGGAGACCCAGTACTTC
CASSFAAEGARETQYF
>TRBV10-1|TRBD1|TRBJ1-3|.
TGCGCCAGCAGTTCGAATTCCCCTACAGGGGACGAGGGAAACACCATATATTTT
CASSSNSPTGDEGNTIYF
>TRBV27|.|TRBJ2-1|once
TGTGCCAGCAGTTACGGGGGAGGCCGGGGTGAGCAGTTCTTC
CASSYGGGRGEQFF
>TRBV10-3|.|TRBJ2-7|.
TGTGCCATCAGTACCGGGACGGGCTACGAGCAGTACTTC
CAISTGTGYEQYF
>TRBV7-9|.|TRBJ2-5|.
TGTGCCAGCAGCCCACTTGGGACCCAGTACTTC
CASSPLGTQYF
>TRBV15|TRBD1|TRBJ1-3|once
TGTGCCACCAGCGGAACTAGGGACAGCTCTGGAAACACCATATATTTT
CATSGTRDSSGNTIYF
>TRBV5-5|TRBD1|TRBJ2-7|.
TGTGCCAGCAGCTTGGGGGACAGTAACTACGAGCAGTACTTC
CASSLGDSNYEQYF
>TRBV7-9|TRBD1|TRBJ1-2|.
TGTGCCAGCACCGACAGGGAAAGGGGCTATGGCTACACCTTC
CASTDRERGYGYTF
>TRBV15|.|TRBJ1-4|.
TGTGCCACCAGCATGGGGACCCTTGAAAGTGAAAAACTGTTTTTT
CATSMGTLESEKLFF
>TRBV28|TRBD2|TRBJ2-3|once
TGTGCCAGCAGACCCCTCGGGGAGGGACCCTTCTCAGATACGCAGTATTTT
CASRPLGEGPFSDTQYF
>TRBV10-3|.|TRBJ1-5|.
TGTGCCATCAGTGAGGAGGGAAGCAATCAGCCCCAGCATTTT
CAISEEGSNQPQHF
>TRBV28|.|TRBJ2-1|.
TGTGCCAGCAGTCGGGACACCAGCTCCTACAATGAGCAGTTCTTC
CASSRDTSSYNEQFF
>TRBV10-3|.|TRBJ2-3|.
TGTGCCATCAGTGAGTTTAGGGGCACAGATACGCAGTATTTT
CAISEFRGTDTQYF
>TRBV27|TRBD1|TRBJ2-1|.
TGTGCCAGCAGGGCCGGGACAGGGGGGAATAATGAGCAGTTCTTC
CASRAGTGGNNEQFF
>TRBV29-1|TRBD1|TRBJ2-5|.
TGCAGCGGCAGCCTAGTGGTCGGGACAGGGGGCGTCCAGGAGACCCAGTACTTC
CSGSLVVGTGGVQETQYF
>TRBV19|.|TRBJ2-7|once
TGTGCCAGTAGTGACAGGGCGGCGGGAGGACCCTCCTACGAGCAGTACTTC
CASSDRAAGGPSYEQYF
>TRBV11-2|.|TRBJ2-7|.
TGTGCCAGCAGCCCCGGTTTCTACGAGCAGTACTTC
CASSPGFYEQYF
>TRBV30|.|TRBJ2-2|.
TGTGCCTGGGCCACCGGGGAGCTGTTTTTT
CAWATGELFF
>TRBV28|.|TRBJ2-7|.
TGTGCCAGCAGTGTCAGGACCCCGATGATCTACGAGCAGTACTTC
CASSVRTPMIYEQYF
>TRBV27|.|TRBJ1-1|.
TGTGCCAGCAGTTCCCTCGATTCATTGGGAGCTTTCTTT
CASSSLDSLGAFF
>TRBV7-8|.|TRBJ2-7|.
TGTGCCAGCAGCTCACCCTACGAGCAGTACTTC
CASSSPYEQYF
>TRBV29-1|TRBD1|TRBJ1-1|.
TGCAGCGTAAGAACAGGGGGCTGGACTGAAGCTTTCTTT
CSVRTGGWTEAFF
>TRBV30|.|TRBJ2-7|.
TGTGCCTGGAGTGAGCCGGGTCTTTACTACGAGCAGTACTTC
CAWSEPGLYYEQYF
>TRBV7-6|.|TRBJ1-1|.
TGTGCCAGCAGCCGCCCGACGGTAGGGGACACTGAAGCTTTCTTT
CASSRPTVGDTEAFF
>TRBV6-6|.|TRBJ2-7|.
TGTGCCAGCAGTTCCCTCGGTAAACAGTCCTACGAGCAGTACTTC
CASSSLGKQSYEQYF